One and the same sample provided the 15 T cell receptor beta chains below, sequenced in a study of T-cell memory formation after mild COVID-19. TCRdb ran MiXCR on the 5' RACE reads and lists one entry per CDR3 protein. The table includes approximately 260,000 distinct CDR3 sequences, around 15% detected once. The sample taken for sequencing was PBMCs or a T cell subset sorted from them (not recorded which). The receptor set was obtained from a man aged 18 to 30 who had mild COVID-19 (a few samples of this study predate the infection). Cell type and time point are not known.

The chain has TRBV29-1 and TRBJ2-1; D might be TRBD1 (6 bases). The CDR3 spans 16 residues. CDR1 is SQVTM, CDR2 ANQGSEA, per germline. V lost 1 base and J 0 bases, leaving 13 bases between the germline ends. This chain's CDR3 is CSVEGTGHSSYNEQFF. Here the CDR3 DNA reads TGCAGCGTTGAAGGCACGGGACATAGCTCCTACAATGAGCAGTTCTTC.

The V call is TRBV6-5, the J call TRBJ1-1, with a weak D call TRBD1 (5 bases). Trimming took 2 bases from V and 1 from J, leaving 8 bases between them. Per the germline V gene, CDR1 is MNHEY and CDR2 is SVGAGI. The CDR3 has 14 residues. The DNA of the CDR3 is TGTGCCAGCAGTTACCGACAGCAGAACACTGAAGCTTTCTTT. This sequence encodes CASSYRQQNTEAFF.

There are many counts of this clonotype. The chain has TRBV5-1 and TRBJ1-5; D is uncertain. The ends were cut back, 4 bases at V and 5 bases at J, with 13 bases in the middle. There are 14 residues in the CDR3. Per the germline V gene, CDR1 is SGHRS and CDR2 is YFSETQ. This CDR3 is CASSLGWQDQPQHF. CDR3 coding DNA: TGCGCCAGCAGCCTCGGATGGCAGGATCAGCCCCAGCATTTT.

This chain joins TRBV6-2 or TRBV6-3 and TRBJ1-1; D uncertain. CDR1 and CDR2 (germline): MNHEY, SVGEGT. V gave up 6 bases and J gave up 0 bases, with 14 bases separating them. The CDR3 totals 15 residues. CDR3 nucleotide sequence: TGTGCCAGCAGGGACGCGGAAGATGTGAACACTGAAGCTTTCTTT. It codes for CASRDAEDVNTEAFF.

This clonotype was seen many times. The chain recombines TRBV7-8 with TRBJ1-1; 9 bases are shared with TRBD1. Trimming cost V 0 bases and J 7 bases; bases outside gene matches: 6. This CDR3 comprises 15 residues. Looked up from germline, CDR1 is SGHVS and CDR2 is FQNEAQ. This chain's CDR3 is CASSLAATGGSEAFF. The CDR3 DNA is TGTGCCAGCAGCTTAGCCGCAACAGGGGGCAGTGAAGCTTTCTTT.

This clonotype occurred a few times. In DNA, the CDR3 is TGTGCCAGCAGCTCCACAAGCAGCTCTGGAAACACCATATATTTT. Amino acid sequence: CASSSTSSSGNTIYF. The rearrangement links TRBV7-9 to TRBJ1-3; D is ambiguous. Germline V gives CDR1 SEHNR, CDR2 FQNEAQ (reference sequence). With 4 bases removed from V and 0 bases from J, the gap between germline ends came to 10 bases. There are 15 residues in the CDR3.

This clonotype was detected many times. The chain has TRBV4-2 and TRBJ2-7, with D unclear. V was cut by 0 bases and J by 5 bases, with 11 bases left in between. The CDR3 is 14 amino acids. Germline V lookup: CDR1 LGHNA, CDR2 YNFKEQ. The CDR3 DNA is TGTGCCAGCAGCCAAGATCTGGGTATGGACGAGCAGTACGTC. It encodes CASSQDLGMDEQYV.

The J gene is TRBJ1-3, the V gene TRBV6-5; a weak D match, TRBD1 (6 bases). The CDR3 has 16 amino acids. V lost 5 bases, J lost 0 bases, and 14 bases lay in between. The germline gives CDR1 MNHEY, CDR2 SVGAGI. CDR3 bases: TGTGCCAGCAGTAGCCCAACAGGGAGCTCTGGAAACACCATATATTTT. Translated: CASSSPTGSSGNTIYF.

This chain links TRBV29-1 with TRBJ1-2, with D tentatively TRBD1 (6 bases). Germline loops: CDR1 SQVTM, CDR2 ANQGSEA. The CDR3 sequence is 13 residues long. The V end was cut by 7 bases, the J end by 6 bases, with 18 bases between. CDR3 nucleotide sequence: TGCAGCGCCGGGGAGGTGCAGGGGAATGGCTACACCTTC. Amino acid sequence: CSAGEVQGNGYTF.

The chain combines TRBV5-1 with TRBJ1-1, with D hard to call. Germline V gene data show CDR1 as SGHRS and CDR2 as YFSETQ. The ends were cut back, 4 bases at V and 1 base at J, with 8 bases in the middle. CDR3 length equals 13 residues. The chain's CDR3 is CASSAAGNTEAFF. The CDR3 nucleotides are TGCGCCAGCAGCGCGGCGGGGAACACTGAAGCTTTCTTT.

V is TRBV4-3 and J is TRBJ1-2; D unclear. Trimming left V 4 bases short and J 4 bases short, with 13 bases between. The germline V gene encodes CDR1 LGHNA and CDR2 YSLEER. The CDR3 is made up of 14 amino acids. CDR3: CASSPSDTRYGYTF. The DNA of the CDR3 is TGCGCCAGCAGCCCCTCAGATACCCGCTATGGCTACACCTTC.

The CDR3 reads CASSDSAGGPTDTQYF. As DNA, the CDR3 is TGTGCCAGCAGTGACTCAGCGGGGGGTCCCACAGATACGCAGTATTTT. V gene TRBV6-4 combines with J gene TRBJ2-3; 9 bases align to TRBD2. Germline lookup yields CDR1 MRHNA and CDR2 SNTAGT. With 0 bases clipped from V and 2 bases from J, the junction kept 3 bases outside the gene matches. The CDR3 contains 16 residues.

The rearrangement joins TRBV7-2 to TRBJ2-5, with D unclear. The germline V gene encodes CDR1 SGHTA and CDR2 FQGNSA. The CDR3 consists of 13 residues. V lost 2 bases and J lost 3, with 7 bases in between. CDR3 sequence: CASSLSWEETQYF. The CDR3, as DNA: TGTGCCAGCAGCTTAAGTTGGGAAGAGACCCAGTACTTC.

A few counts support this clonotype. This chain connects TRBV12-3 or TRBV12-4 to TRBJ2-1; TRBD2 matches 13 bases. This CDR3 has 12 residues. After removal of 3 bases from V and 14 bases from J, the junction contained 1 base not matched to a gene. CDR3 DNA sequence: TGTGCCAGCAGTTTTGGGACTAGCGGGGAGTTCTTC. This codes for CASSFGTSGEFF.

This clonotype appeared many times. The chain is built from TRBV27 and TRBJ2-7, with D possibly TRBD2 on 6 matching bases. Trimming removed 6 bases from V and 3 bases from J, with 12 bases in between. The CDR3 extends over 13 amino acids. The V gene's germline CDR1 is MNHEY and CDR2 SMNVEV (reference sequence). CDR3 in DNA: TGTGCCAGCAGCGGGACGGGGGTCTACGAGCAGTACTTC. Its protein is CASSGTGVYEQYF.